The sequence of this TCR beta chain was determined in a study of CD8 T cells in ankylosing spondylitis. Study results and limitations: It was reported that disease-linked clones were significantly enriched in matched ankylosing spondylitis synovial fluid.

This clonotype was recorded many times. As yet, its antigen is unknown. CDR3 size: 16 residues. Germline CDR1 SGHRS, CDR2 YFSETQ. Trimming left V 4 bases short and J 8 bases short, with 22 bases between. TCRdb re-called the 5' RACE reads with MiXCR, one entry per CDR3 protein. The sample lists under 150,000 distinct CDR3 sequences, around 9% occurring once. Sample: blood, either unsorted or a sorted T cell fraction (not recorded which). V is TRBV5-1 and J is TRBJ2-4; a weak D match, TRBD1 (5 bases). The sequence derives from a male donor with ankylosing spondylitis or in good health (not recorded which). The CDR3 region has the DNA TGCGCCAGCAGCCCTGCTAGGGGAACAAAAGGGGACATTCAGTACTTC. Translated: CASSPARGTKGDIQYF.